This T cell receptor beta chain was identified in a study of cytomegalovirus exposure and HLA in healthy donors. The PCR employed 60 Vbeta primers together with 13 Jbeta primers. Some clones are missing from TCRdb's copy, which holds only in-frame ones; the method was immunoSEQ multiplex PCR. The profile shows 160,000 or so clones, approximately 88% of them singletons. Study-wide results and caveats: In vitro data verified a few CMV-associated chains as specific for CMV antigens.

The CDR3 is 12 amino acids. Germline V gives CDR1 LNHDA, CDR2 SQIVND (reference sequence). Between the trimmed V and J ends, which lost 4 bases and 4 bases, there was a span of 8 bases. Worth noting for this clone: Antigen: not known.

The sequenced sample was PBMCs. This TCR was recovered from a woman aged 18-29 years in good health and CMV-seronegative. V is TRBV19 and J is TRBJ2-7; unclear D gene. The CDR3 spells CASSNTVYEQYF. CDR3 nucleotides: TGTGCCAGTAGTAATACGGTATACGAGCAGTACTTC.